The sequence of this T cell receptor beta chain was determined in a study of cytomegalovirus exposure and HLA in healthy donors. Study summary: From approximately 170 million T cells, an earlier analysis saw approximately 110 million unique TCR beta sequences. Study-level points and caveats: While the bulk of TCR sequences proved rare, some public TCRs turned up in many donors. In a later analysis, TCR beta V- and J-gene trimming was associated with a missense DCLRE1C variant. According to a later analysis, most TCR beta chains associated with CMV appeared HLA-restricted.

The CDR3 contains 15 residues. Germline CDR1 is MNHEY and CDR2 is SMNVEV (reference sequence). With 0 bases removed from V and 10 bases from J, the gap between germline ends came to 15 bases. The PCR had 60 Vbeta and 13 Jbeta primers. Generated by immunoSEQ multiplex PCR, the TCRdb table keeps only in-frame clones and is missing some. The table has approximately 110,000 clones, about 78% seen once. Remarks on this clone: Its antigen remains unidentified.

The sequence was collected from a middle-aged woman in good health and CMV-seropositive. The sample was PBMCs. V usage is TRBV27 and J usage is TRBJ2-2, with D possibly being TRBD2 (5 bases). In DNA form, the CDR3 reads TGTGCCAGCAGTTTATCGATAGCGCTCCCGTCGGAGCTGTTTTTT. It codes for CASSLSIALPSELFF.